This T cell receptor beta chain was recorded in a study of cytomegalovirus exposure and HLA in healthy donors. The PCR used 60 Vbeta and 13 Jbeta primers. This table comes from immunoSEQ multiplex PCR, and its TCRdb copy is limited to in-frame clones, with some not included. This table holds roughly 36,000 clones, 74% found once. CDR1 WSHSY and CDR2 SAAADI come from the germline V gene. V dropped 7 bases and J dropped 2 bases, with 18 bases sitting between them. The CDR3 length is 15 residues. The specimen sequenced was PBMCs. This sequence joins TRBV10-2 and TRBJ2-7; a weak D match, TRBD1 (6 bases). The receptor was isolated from a man aged 30-40 years in good health and CMV-seronegative. CDR3 in DNA: TGCGCCAGCACCGATACAGGACAGAAACCCTACGAGCAGTACTTC. Translating it yields CASTDTGQKPYEQYF.